A single T cell receptor (beta chain) is shown here with its context. This sample was taken from a study of monozygotic twins with inflammatory bowel disease. From the 5' RACE reads, TCRdb lists one entry per CDR3 protein and no DNA. The repertoire shows fewer than 550,000 distinct CDR3 sequences; the top ten hold roughly 2.3%. Germline-derived CDR1 and CDR2 are MNHEY and SVGEGT. The CDR3 is 15 amino acids. The source material was blood. The receptor was derived from a human donor with ulcerative colitis or Crohn's disease, or a healthy co-twin of an affected twin (not recorded which). The chain uses TRBV6-2 or TRBV6-3 and TRBJ2-3; the TCRdb D gene call, TRBD2, has no DNA to confirm it. CDR3: CASSYFSGISDTQYF.